The 11 T cell receptor beta chains below come from one sample, sequenced in a study of T cell responses to AZD1222 COVID-19 vaccine. TCRdb keeps only in-frame clones here, not all; method: immunoSEQ multiplex PCR. The sample holds 35,000 or so clones, roughly 91% seen once. Material: peripheral blood, obtained on day 0 of AZD1222 vaccination. The receptors come from an adult in good health.

This clone was found once. This chain uses TRBV19 with TRBJ2-7; 9 bases agree with TRBD2. Germline trimming cut 5 bases from V and 1 base from J; bases unmatched to any gene: 6. Germline V lookup: CDR1 LNHDA, CDR2 SQIVND (reference sequence). The CDR3 consists of 15 residues. Here the CDR3 reads CASSEPSGESYEQYF. The CDR3 nucleotides read TGTGCCAGTAGTGAACCTAGCGGGGAATCCTACGAGCAGTACTTC. Looking up the rest from reference TRBV19 and TRBJ2-7 gives the full variable domain: DGGITQSPKYLFRKEGQNVTLSCEQNLNHDAMYWYRQDPGQGLRLIYYSQIVNDFQKGDIAEGYSVSREKKESFPLTVTSAQKNPTAFYLCASSEPSGESYEQYFGPGTRLTVT.

This clone was found once. The chain carries TRBV6-5 and TRBJ1-3; maybe TRBD1 (5 bases). The length of the CDR3 is 16 residues. V lost 1 base to trimming and J lost 4 bases, with 14 bases between them. Germline CDR1 reads MNHEY; CDR2 reads SVGAGI. The CDR3 loop is CASSYLGTGLGNTIYF. The CDR3 bases are TGTGCCAGCAGTTACTTGGGTACAGGTTTAGGAAACACCATATATTTT.

The chain combines TRBV2 with TRBJ2-2; 9 nucleotides line up with TRBD1. The J segment lost 6 bases and the V segment lost 4 bases, leaving 3 bases of the junction unmatched. Germline lookup yields CDR1 SNHLY and CDR2 FYNNEI. The length of the CDR3 is 14 residues. CDR3 DNA: TGTGCCAGCAGTGTAGACAGGGGGTCCGGGGAGCTGTTTTTT. Encoded protein: CASSVDRGSGELFF.

The V gene is TRBV5-4, the J gene TRBJ2-1; weak D call: TRBD1 (6 bases). CDR1 and CDR2 (germline): SGHNT, YYREEE (reference sequence). Trimming left V 3 bases short and J 4 bases short, with 11 bases between. The CDR3 extends over 14 amino acids. The CDR3 protein is CASSYRDNYNEQFF. CDR3 bases: TGTGCCAGCAGCTACCGGGACAATTACAATGAGCAGTTCTTC.

Only a few counts were recorded for this clone. V is TRBV11-2 and J is TRBJ2-3; 12 positions match TRBD2. The ends lost 4 bases at V and 0 bases at J; junction bases unmatched: 8. CDR3 size: 18 residues. Looked up from germline, CDR1 is SGHAT and CDR2 is FQNNGV. This chain's CDR3 is CASSSPLAGGSSTDTQYF. DNA of the CDR3: TGTGCCAGCAGCTCCCCTCTAGCGGGAGGGAGCAGCACAGATACGCAGTATTTT.

In this sample, this clone turned up once. The chain combines TRBV6-5 with TRBJ1-1; no definite D call. The CDR3 sequence is 15 residues long. Deletions cut 0 bases from V and 1 base from J, with 9 bases between. The germline V gene encodes CDR1 MNHEY and CDR2 SVGAGI. The CDR3 protein is CASSYSGWGNTEAFF. As DNA, the CDR3 is TGTGCCAGCAGTTACTCGGGTTGGGGGAACACTGAAGCTTTCTTT.

V gene TRBV15 combines with J gene TRBJ2-1; D uncertain. V dropped 0 bases and J dropped 3 bases, with 12 bases sitting between them. This CDR3 comprises 16 residues. CDR1 and CDR2 from the germline V gene are LNHNV and YYDKDF (reference sequence). CDR3 coding DNA: TGTGCCACCAGCAGAGAAAAACTCCACGACTACAATGAGCAGTTCTTC. This codes for CATSREKLHDYNEQFF.

The V call is TRBV7-2, the J call TRBJ2-5; no reliable D call. Germline assignment: CDR1 SGHTA and CDR2 FQGNSA. Deletions cut 0 bases from V and 1 base from J, with 6 bases between. The CDR3 sequence is 14 residues long. The CDR3 reads CASSLANTQETQYF. CDR3 coding DNA: TGTGCCAGCAGCTTAGCGAATACCCAAGAGACCCAGTACTTC.

The chain carries TRBV7-2 and TRBJ1-5, with D perhaps TRBD1 (6 bases). Trimming took 5 bases from V and 2 from J, leaving 19 bases between them. The CDR3 spans 17 residues. The V gene's germline CDR1 is SGHTA and CDR2 FQGNSA. As DNA, the CDR3 is TGTGCCAGCAGCCAAGGTGGGGGGGGCATTGGCAATCAGCCCCAGCATTTT. It encodes CASSQGGGGIGNQPQHF.

The chain carries TRBV6-5 and TRBJ2-1; 9 positions agree with TRBD2. Losses at the gene ends were 0 bases for V and 4 bases for J; bases not matched to a gene: 4. In germline, CDR1 is MNHEY, CDR2 SVGAGI. There are 16 residues in the CDR3. In DNA form, the CDR3 reads TGTGCCAGCAGTTACTCGACTAGCGGAACTTACAATGAGCAGTTCTTC. It is translated as CASSYSTSGTYNEQFF.

This CDR3 reads CASSWGKGETQYF. CDR3 sequence (DNA): TGTGCCAGCAGCTGGGGAAAAGGGGAGACCCAGTACTTC. This chain joins TRBV7-2 and TRBJ2-5; D not resolved. Germline CDR1 reads SGHTA; CDR2 reads FQGNSA. The V and J ends lost 4 bases and 5 bases respectively, with 11 bases between them. The CDR3 sequence is 13 residues long.